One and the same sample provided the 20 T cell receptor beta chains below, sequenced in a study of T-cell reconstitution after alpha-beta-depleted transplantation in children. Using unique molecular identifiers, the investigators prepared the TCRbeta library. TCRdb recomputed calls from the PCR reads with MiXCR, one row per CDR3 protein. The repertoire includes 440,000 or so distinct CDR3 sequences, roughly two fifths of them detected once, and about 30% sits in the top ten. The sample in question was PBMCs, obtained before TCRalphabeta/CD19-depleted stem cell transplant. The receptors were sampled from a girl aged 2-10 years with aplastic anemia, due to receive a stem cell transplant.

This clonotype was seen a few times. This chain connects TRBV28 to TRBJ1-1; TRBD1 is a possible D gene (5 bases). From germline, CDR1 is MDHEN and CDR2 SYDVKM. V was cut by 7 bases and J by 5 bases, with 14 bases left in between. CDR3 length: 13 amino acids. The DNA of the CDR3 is TGTGCCAGCATCAACGGGGGGGGGACTGAAGCTTTCTTT. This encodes CASINGGGTEAFF.

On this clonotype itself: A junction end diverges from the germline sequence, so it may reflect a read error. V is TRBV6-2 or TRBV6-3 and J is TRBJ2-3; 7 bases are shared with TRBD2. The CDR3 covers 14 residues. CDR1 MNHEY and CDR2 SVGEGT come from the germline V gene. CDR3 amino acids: CASRSGIPTDTQSF. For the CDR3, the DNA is TGTGCCAGCAGGAGCGGGATCCCCACAGATACGCAGTCTTTT.

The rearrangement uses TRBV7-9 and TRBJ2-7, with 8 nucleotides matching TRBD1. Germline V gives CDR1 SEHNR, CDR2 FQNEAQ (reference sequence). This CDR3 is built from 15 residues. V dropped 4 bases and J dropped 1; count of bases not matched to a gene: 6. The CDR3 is CASSSQGARSYEQYF. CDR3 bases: TGTGCCAGCAGCTCGCAGGGGGCCCGTTCCTACGAGCAGTACTTC.

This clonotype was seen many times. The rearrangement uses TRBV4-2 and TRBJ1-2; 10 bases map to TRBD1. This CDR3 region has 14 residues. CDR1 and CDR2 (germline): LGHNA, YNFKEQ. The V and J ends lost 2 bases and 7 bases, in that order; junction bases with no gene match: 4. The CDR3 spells CASSQRDRGAGYTF. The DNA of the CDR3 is TGTGCCAGCAGCCAACGGGACAGGGGTGCTGGCTACACCTTC.

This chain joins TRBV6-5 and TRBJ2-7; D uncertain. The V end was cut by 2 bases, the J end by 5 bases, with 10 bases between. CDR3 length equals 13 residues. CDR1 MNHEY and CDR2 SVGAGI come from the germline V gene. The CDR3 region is CASSYAYSDEQYF. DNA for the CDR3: TGTGCCAGCAGTTACGCTTATTCCGACGAGCAGTACTTC.

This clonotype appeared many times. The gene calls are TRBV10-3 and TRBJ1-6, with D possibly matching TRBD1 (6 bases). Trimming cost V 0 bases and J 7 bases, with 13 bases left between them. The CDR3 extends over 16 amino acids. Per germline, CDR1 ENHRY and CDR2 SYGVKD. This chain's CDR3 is CAISESTGGGNSPLHF. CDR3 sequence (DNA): TGTGCCATCAGTGAGTCGACGGGGGGCGGGAATTCACCCCTCCACTTT.

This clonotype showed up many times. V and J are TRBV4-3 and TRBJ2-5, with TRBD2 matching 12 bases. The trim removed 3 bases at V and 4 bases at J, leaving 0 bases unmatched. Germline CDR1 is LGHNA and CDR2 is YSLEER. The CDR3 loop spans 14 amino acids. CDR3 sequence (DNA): TGCGCCAGCAGCCAGACTAGCGGGAGAGAGACCCAGTACTTC. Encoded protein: CASSQTSGRETQYF.

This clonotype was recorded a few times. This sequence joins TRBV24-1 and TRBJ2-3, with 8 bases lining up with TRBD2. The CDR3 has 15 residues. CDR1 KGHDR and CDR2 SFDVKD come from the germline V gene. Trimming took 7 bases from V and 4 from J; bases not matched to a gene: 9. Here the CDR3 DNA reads TGTGCCACCAGAAGATCCGGGAGGGCCGCAGATACGCAGTATTTT. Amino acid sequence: CATRRSGRAADTQYF.

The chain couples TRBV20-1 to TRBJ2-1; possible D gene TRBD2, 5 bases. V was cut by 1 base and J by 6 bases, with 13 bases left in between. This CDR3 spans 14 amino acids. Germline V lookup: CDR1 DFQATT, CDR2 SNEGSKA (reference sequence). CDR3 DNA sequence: TGCAGTGCTAGAGTGTCACTAGTGATCAATGAGCAGTTCTTC. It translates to CSARVSLVINEQFF.

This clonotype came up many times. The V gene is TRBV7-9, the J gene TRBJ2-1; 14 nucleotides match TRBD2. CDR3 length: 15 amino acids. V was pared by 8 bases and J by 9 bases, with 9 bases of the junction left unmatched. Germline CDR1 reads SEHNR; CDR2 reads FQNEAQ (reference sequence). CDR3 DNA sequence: TGTGCCAGCGCCGGGACTAGCGGGAGTAGGATTGAGCAGTTCTTC. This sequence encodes CASAGTSGSRIEQFF.

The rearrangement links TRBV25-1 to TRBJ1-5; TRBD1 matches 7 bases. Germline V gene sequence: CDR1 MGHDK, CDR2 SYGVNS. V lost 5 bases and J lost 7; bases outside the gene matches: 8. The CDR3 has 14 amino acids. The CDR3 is CASSTTGVGQPQHF. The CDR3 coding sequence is TGTGCCAGCAGTACTACAGGGGTGGGGCAGCCCCAGCATTTT.

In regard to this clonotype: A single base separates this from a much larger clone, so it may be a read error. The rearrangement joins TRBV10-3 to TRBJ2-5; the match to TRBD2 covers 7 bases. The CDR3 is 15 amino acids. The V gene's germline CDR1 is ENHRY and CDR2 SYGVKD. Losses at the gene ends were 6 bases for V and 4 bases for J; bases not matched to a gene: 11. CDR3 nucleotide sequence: TGTGCCATCAGAGCGGGACTGGGGAATCGAGAGACCCAGTACTTC. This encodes CAIRAGLGNRETQYF.

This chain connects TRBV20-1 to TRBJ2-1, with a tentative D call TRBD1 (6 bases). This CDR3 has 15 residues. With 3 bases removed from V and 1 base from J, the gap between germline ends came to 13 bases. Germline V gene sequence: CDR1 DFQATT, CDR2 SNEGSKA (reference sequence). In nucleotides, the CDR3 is TGCAGTGCTAGCTTTACAGGGAGTTCCTACAATGAGCAGTTCTTC. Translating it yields CSASFTGSSYNEQFF.

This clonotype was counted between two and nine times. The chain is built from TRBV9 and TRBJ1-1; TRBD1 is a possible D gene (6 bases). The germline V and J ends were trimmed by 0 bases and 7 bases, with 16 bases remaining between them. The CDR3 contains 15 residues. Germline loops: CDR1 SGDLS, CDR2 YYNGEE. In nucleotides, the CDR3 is TGTGCCAGCAGCGTAGCTACAACGGGGGCAGTTGAAGCTTTCTTT. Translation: CASSVATTGAVEAFF.

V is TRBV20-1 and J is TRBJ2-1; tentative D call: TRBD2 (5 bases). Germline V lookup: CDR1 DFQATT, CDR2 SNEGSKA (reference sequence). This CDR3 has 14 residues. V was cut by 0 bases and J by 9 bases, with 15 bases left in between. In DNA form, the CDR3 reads TGCAGTGCTAGAGAGAGCGGAAGGGCGGGTGAGCAGTTCTTC. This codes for CSARESGRAGEQFF.

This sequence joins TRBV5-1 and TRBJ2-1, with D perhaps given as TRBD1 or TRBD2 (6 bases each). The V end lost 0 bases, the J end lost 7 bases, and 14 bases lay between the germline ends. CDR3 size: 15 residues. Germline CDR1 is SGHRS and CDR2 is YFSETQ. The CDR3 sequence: CASSLEGGVGNEQFF. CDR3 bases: TGCGCCAGCAGCTTGGAGGGGGGTGTGGGAAATGAGCAGTTCTTC.

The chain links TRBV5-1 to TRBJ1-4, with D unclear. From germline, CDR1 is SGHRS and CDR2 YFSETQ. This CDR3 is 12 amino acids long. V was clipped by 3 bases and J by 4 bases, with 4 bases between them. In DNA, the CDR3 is TGCGCCAGCAGCTATAATAATGAAAAACTGTTTTTT. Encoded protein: CASSYNNEKLFF.

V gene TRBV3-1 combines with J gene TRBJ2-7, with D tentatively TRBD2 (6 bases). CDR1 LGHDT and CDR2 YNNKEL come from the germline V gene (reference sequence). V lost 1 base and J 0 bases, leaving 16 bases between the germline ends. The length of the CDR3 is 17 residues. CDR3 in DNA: TGTGCCAGCAGCCAAGGTTTTGTAGCGGTCAGCTCCTACGAGCAGTACTTC. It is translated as CASSQGFVAVSSYEQYF.

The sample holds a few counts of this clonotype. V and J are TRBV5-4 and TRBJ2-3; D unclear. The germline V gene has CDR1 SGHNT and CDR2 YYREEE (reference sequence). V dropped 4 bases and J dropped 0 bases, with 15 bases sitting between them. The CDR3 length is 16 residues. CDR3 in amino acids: CASSAEVETSTDTQYF. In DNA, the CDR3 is TGTGCCAGCAGCGCGGAAGTAGAAACTAGCACAGATACGCAGTATTTT.

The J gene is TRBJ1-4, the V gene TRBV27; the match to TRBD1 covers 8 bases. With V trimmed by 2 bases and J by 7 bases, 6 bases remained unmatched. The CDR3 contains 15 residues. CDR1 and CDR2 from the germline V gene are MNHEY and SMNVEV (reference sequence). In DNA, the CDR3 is TGTGCCAGCAGTTTAGGACAGGGTAGCGGTGAAAAACTGTTTTTT. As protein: CASSLGQGSGEKLFF.